This T cell receptor beta chain stems from a study of T cells expressing NK-cell markers. Across the study: Sorted CD3+CD56+NKG2C+, CD3+CD56+NKG2C- and CD3+CD56-NKG2C+ T cells provided the TCR beta repertoires.

This CDR3 spans 16 amino acids. Germline CDR1 and CDR2: MNHEY and SVGAGI. As regards this clonotype: Its target is not known.

Study findings and constraints: Where several donors were concerned, these clonotypes also led the CD3+CD56-NKG2C+ fraction. Of the CD8+ T cell pool in over 5 donors, about 1.0-8% was accounted for by dominant NKG2C+ clonotypes.

After re-calling the 5' RACE reads, TCRdb lists one entry per CDR3 protein, DNA absent. The ten top clones account for 4% to 4.5%, within a sample of hundreds of thousands of distinct CDR3 sequences. The chain combines TRBV6-5 with TRBJ2-2. The sample was blood T cells: a sorted CD56 or NKG2C T cell subset, CD4+ or CD8+ T cells, or bulk PBMC T cells (not recorded which). The sequence was obtained from a woman aged 18-70 years in good health. The CDR3: CASSYPGNANTGELFF.